The clone carrying this T cell receptor (beta chain) has a handful of counts. Antigen: not known. A universal primer site was created by template switching, with the cDNA bearing unique molecular identifiers. One entry per CDR3 protein, called by TCRdb with MiXCR from the 5' RACE reads. The top ten hold approximately 0.25% of the sample, which has 1.5 million to 2 million distinct CDR3 sequences, under 35% seen once. The sample originates from a study of identical twins. Findings and limits, study-wide: In cord blood, abundant beta clonotypes had fewer insertions; memory showed no trend.

Every sampled donor was Caucasian and healthy. Trimming removed 6 bases from V and 0 bases from J; junction bases left unmatched: 9. The germline CDR1 and CDR2 sequences are DFQATT and SNEGSKA (reference sequence). This CDR3 comprises 15 residues. The rearrangement uses TRBV20-1 and TRBJ2-3, with 7 bases aligning to TRBD2. This clonotype originated in a newborn girl in good health. The sample comprised cord blood. CDR3 in DNA: TGCAGTGCCGAAAGCGGGGACGGTAGCACAGATACGCAGTATTTT. This sequence encodes CSAESGDGSTDTQYF.